This T cell receptor beta chain derives from a study of blood T cells in healthy people across ages. V was clipped by 2 bases and J by 3 bases, with 17 bases between them. CDR1 is MNHNY, CDR2 SVGAGI, per germline (reference sequence). This CDR3 has 16 amino acids. Through a sample-barcoded 5' primer and a J-beta primer mix, a second PCR was run for roughly 6 to 11 cycles. MiXCR, applied by TCRdb to the 5' RACE reads, yields one record per CDR3 protein. The data contain around 1,800,000 distinct CDR3 sequences, approximately 40% of them singletons. This receptor was obtained from a human donor in good health. Sequencing was done on a sample of blood. The V and J genes are TRBV6-6 and TRBJ2-7, with a weak D call TRBD1 (6 bases). The CDR3 sequence: CASSYRLQGENYEQYF. The CDR3 bases are TGTGCCAGCAGTTACAGATTACAGGGTGAGAACTACGAGCAGTACTTC.